The entry that follows covers one T cell receptor beta chain sequence. This receptor's antigen is unknown. There are no base qualities to consult, and no much larger clone falls within one base. The CDR3, from cysteine to phenylalanine, totals 12 residues. Left in the record is the CDR3 DNA by itself, 36 bases read in frame from the first base. Per the germline V gene (reference sequence), LNHNV is the CDR1 and YYDKDF is the CDR2. Trimming accounts for 2 bases at V and 10 bases at J, while the number of junction bases matched to no gene is 5. The time point label, read with the paper, signifies: about 4 weeks on oral tofacitinib. This specimen's treatment or condition label, interpreted: oral pan-JAK inhibitor, 5-10 mg twice daily. From alopecia areata patients, peripheral blood was collected along with lesional scalp punch biopsies. PBMCs were isolated by density centrifugation and stained for CD3, CD4 and CD8, and CD4+ and CD8+ T cells were sorted on a FACSAria.

This entry is derived from a study of CD8+ T cells in alopecia areata (dated by TCRdb to between 2018 and 2020). For the study in its entirety: The treated patients, all with moderate-to-severe alopecia areata, were enrolled in an open-label pilot trial of oral tofacitinib given at 5 to 10 mg twice daily. Disease severity in treated patients was measured with the SALT score, which quantifies the percentage of affected scalp surface area. Patients received tofacitinib for 6 to 18 months and were then followed off drug for 6 months to check for delayed response and recurrence. Clonality in the scalp was compared among normal scalp (n=4), patchy alopecia areata scalp (n=8), and alopecia totalis/universalis scalp (n=8). RNA came from the PAXgene miRNA kit for fixed scalp, the miRNeasy kit for PBMCs, and the RNeasy kit for mouse skin. Tofacitinib-treated patients had biopsies at baseline and at 4 and 24 weeks of treatment, with a later scalp biopsy in several patients. High-throughput TCRbeta sequencing was used to examine T cell clonal expansion in alopecia areata in both the C3H/HeJ mouse model and human patients. Amplification of TCRbeta CDR3 regions was done by immunoSEQ multiplex PCR using 35 Vbeta forward primers and 13 Jbeta reverse primers. On the human side, TCRbeta sequencing was run on scalp tissue and on sorted CD4+ and CD8+ peripheral blood T cells from healthy controls and from alopecia areata patients with either patchy or totalis/universalis disease. The full study reports these points: Lesional scalp, especially in alopecia totalis/universalis, showed higher clonality and more expanded CD8+ clones than normal scalp, suggesting antigenic drive. Shared TCR sequences between patients were less evident than in mice, which may be partly attributable to HLA diversity in the patient population. During tofacitinib treatment, many expanded lesional clones remained in scalp and blood, and this persistence may partly explain relapse after treatment is stopped. Resident alphabeta T cells in normal human skin are also sequenced, complicating scalp TCR repertoire analysis, unlike mouse skin dominated by gammadelta T cells. Scalp clonality and the number of expanded CD8+ clones among the top 100 scalp clones were significantly decreased by tofacitinib. Because the treated cohort was small and included a single nonresponder, larger studies are needed to assess links between baseline CD8+ expansion and response.

Library preparation was by the immunoSEQ multiplex PCR assay. RNA was extracted from all samples and reverse transcribed into cDNA as template for TCR sequencing. SuperScript III was used for first-strand cDNA synthesis, primed with a 2:1 mix of oligo-dT and random hexamers. A synthetic immune receptor repertoire was used to assess amplification bias, and residual bias was removed computationally. In the paper's pipeline: Raw reads were preprocessed for error removal, and CDR3 was defined according to IMGT conventions as running from the conserved cysteine to phenylalanine. Clonality was computed by normalizing Shannon entropy by log2 of the number of productive unique TCRs and subtracting the result from 1. Scalp TCRbeta sequences were cross-referenced with sorted blood CD4 and CD8 repertoires so that the CD4 or CD8 identity of scalp clones could be inferred. Held by TCRdb, this immuneACCESS table contains in-frame sequences only and omits some clones. Under half of the omission traces to an unresolved V gene where checked; the cause of the rest is unknown. V, J and clone size were drawn from that table, and D and trimming were deduced from the DNA. The sample table records 200,000 to 250,000 clones; around three fifths of these occur just once. The top ten hold 1.6% of the sample.

The chain is encoded by TRBV15 joined to TRBJ2-7, with 7 middle bases fitting TRBD1. This specimen consisted of CD4+ T cells sorted from blood, obtained at week 4, from a patient treated with tofacitinib. This clonotype was sampled from a human donor with alopecia areata. The DNA reads as follows: TGTGCCACCAGCAGACCGACAGGGAATCAGTACTTC. Its protein reads: CATSRPTGNQYF.